This T cell receptor beta chain was obtained from a study of blood T cell repertoires in COVID-19. Study in general: Samples representing acute and convalescent COVID-19 were sourced from the United States, Italy and Spain. T cells, B-cell-depleted T cells, or PBMCs supplied cDNA or gDNA.

This clone has a handful of counts. Data came from immunoSEQ multiplex PCR; TCRdb stores just in-frame clones and leaves some out. The data show roughly 140,000 clones, roughly 80% seen once. CDR1 is GTSNPN, CDR2 SVGIG, per germline (reference sequence). The CDR3 is 15 residues long. With 0 bases removed from V and 3 bases from J, the gap between germline ends came to 11 bases. The clonotype comes from a woman over 75 with acute or convalescent COVID-19. This rearrangement joins TRBV30 to TRBJ1-4, with D hard to call. The specimen sequenced was peripheral blood. The CDR3, as DNA: TGTGCCTGGAGTGTAGAGGCGGAACCTAATGAAAAACTGTTTTTT. Translated: CAWSVEAEPNEKLFF. The entire variable domain, with the rest obtained from reference TRBV30 and TRBJ1-4, is as follows: SQTIHQWPATLVQPVGSPLSLECTVEGTSNPNLYWYRQAAGRGLQLLFYSVGIGQISSEVPQNLSASRPQDRQFILSSKKLLLSDSGFYLCAWSVEAEPNEKLFFGSGTQLSVL.